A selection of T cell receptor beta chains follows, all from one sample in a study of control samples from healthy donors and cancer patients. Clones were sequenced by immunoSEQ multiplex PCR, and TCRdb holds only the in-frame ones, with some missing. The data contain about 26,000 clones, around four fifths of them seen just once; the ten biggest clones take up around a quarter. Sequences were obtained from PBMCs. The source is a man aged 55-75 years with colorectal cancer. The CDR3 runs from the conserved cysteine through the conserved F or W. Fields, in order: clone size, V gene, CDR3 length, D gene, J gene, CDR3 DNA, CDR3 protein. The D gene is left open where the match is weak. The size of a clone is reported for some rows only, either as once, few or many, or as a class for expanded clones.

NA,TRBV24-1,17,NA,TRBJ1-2,TGTGCCACCAGTGGCCCGTCGGAGGGGGGGCGCAGCTATGGCTACACCTTC,CATSGPSEGGRSYGYTF
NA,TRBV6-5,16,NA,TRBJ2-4,TGTGCCAGCAGTTACGACTACAGCCTAGCCAAAAACATTCAGTACTTC,CASSYDYSLAKNIQYF
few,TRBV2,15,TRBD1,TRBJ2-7,TGTGCCAGCAACAAAGGGGGACAGCTCCGCTACGAGCAGTACTTC,CASNKGGQLRYEQYF
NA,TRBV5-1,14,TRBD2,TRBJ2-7,TGCGCCAGCAGCTTGGATGCAGCGGGGTTAGAGCAGTACTTC,CASSLDAAGLEQYF
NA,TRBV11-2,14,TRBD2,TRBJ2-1,TGTGCCAGTGGGGCGGGGGGCTCTACGGATGAGCAGTTCTTC,CASGAGGSTDEQFF
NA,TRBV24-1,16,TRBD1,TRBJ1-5,TGTGCCACCAGTGATACACAGGGGGCAAGCAATCAGCCCCAGCATTTT,CATSDTQGASNQPQHF
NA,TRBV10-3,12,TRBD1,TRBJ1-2,TGTGCCACCGACCGGGACAGGGGTAGCTACACCTTC,CATDRDRGSYTF
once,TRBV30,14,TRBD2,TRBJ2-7,TGTGCCTGGGCCCTCTGGGGAGGGTCCTACGAGCAGTACTTC,CAWALWGGSYEQYF
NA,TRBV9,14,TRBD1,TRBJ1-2,TGTGCCAGCAGCGCACAGGGGGCCAACTATGGCTACACCTTC,CASSAQGANYGYTF
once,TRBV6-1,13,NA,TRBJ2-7,TGTGCCAGCAGTGAAGACAGGAGGGGCGAGCAGTACTTC,CASSEDRRGEQYF
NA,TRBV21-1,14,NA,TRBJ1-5,TGTGCCAGCAGCTCAAAAAAGCCTAATCAGCCCCAGCATTTT,CASSSKKPNQPQHF
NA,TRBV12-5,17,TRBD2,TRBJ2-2,TGTGCTAGTGGTTTGCTTCCGCTAGCGGCGAACACCGGGGAGCTGTTTTTT,CASGLLPLAANTGELFF
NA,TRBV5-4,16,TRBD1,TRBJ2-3,TGTGCCAGCAGCTTGGGGGACAGCCGAAACACAGATACGCAGTATTTT,CASSLGDSRNTDTQYF
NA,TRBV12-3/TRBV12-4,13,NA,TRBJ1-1,TGTGCCAGCAGTTTAGGGGACTGGACTGAAGCTTTCTTT,CASSLGDWTEAFF
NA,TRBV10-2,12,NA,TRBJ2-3,TGCGCCAGCAGTGAGGTCGGAGATACGCAGTATTTT,CASSEVGDTQYF
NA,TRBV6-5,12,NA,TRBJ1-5,TGTGCCAGCAGTCAGGACAATCAGCCCCAGCATTTT,CASSQDNQPQHF
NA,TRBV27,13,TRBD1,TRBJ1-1,TGTGCCAGCAGTCCCGCAGGGGGCACTGAAGCTTTCTTT,CASSPAGGTEAFF
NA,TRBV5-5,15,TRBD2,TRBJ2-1,TGTGCCAGCAGCTTGGGAAGCGGGGGGTACAATGAGCAGTTCTTC,CASSLGSGGYNEQFF
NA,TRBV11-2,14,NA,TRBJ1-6,TGTGCCAGCAGCTTACGGGATCCAGATTCACCCCTCCACTTT,CASSLRDPDSPLHF
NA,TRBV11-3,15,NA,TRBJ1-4,TGTGCCAGCAGACTCCGGGGGCCCCTTAATGAAAAACTGTTTTTT,CASRLRGPLNEKLFF
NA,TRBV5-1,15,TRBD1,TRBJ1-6,TGCGCCAGCAGCCCGGGACAGGGTGATAATTCACCCCTCCACTTT,CASSPGQGDNSPLHF
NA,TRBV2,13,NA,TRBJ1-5,TGTGCCAGCGCGCGGACACTCAATCAGCCCCAGCATTTT,CASARTLNQPQHF
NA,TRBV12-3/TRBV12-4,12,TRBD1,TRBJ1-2,TGTGCCAGCGGGCCAGGGGGCTATGGCTACACCTTC,CASGPGGYGYTF
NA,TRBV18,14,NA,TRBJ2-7,TGTGCCAGCTCACCGAAGGACAGAGCCTACGAGCAGTACTTC,CASSPKDRAYEQYF
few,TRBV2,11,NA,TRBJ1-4,TGTGCCAGCAACCAGGAGGAAAAACTGTTTTTT,CASNQEEKLFF
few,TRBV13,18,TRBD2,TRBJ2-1,TGTGCCAGCAGACCGGGACTAGCGGGGGGGAGCCTACAAAATGAGCAGTTCTTC,CASRPGLAGGSLQNEQFF
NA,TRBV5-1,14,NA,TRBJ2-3,TGCGCCAGCAGCTTGGTCCCTGGGGAAGATACGCAGTATTTT,CASSLVPGEDTQYF
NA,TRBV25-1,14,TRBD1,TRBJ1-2,TGTGCCAGCAAAGGACAGGGGATCAACTATGGCTACACCTTC,CASKGQGINYGYTF
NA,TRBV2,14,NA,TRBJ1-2,TGTGCCAGCTCCCCGGCACCAGGTTATAGTGGCTACACCTTC,CASSPAPGYSGYTF
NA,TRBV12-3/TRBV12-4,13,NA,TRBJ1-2,TGTGCCAGCAGACAGGGAGAGACGTTAGGGTACACCTTC,CASRQGETLGYTF
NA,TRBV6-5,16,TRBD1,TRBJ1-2,TGTGCCAGCAGTTACTCTGCAGGGGGCTCGCGTTCAGTCATTATCTTC,CASSYSAGGSRSVIIF
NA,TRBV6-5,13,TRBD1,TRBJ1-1,TGTGCCAGCAGTTTTCCCGGGACAGATGAAGCTTTCTTT,CASSFPGTDEAFF
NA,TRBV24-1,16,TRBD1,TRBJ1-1,TGTGCCACCAGTGATTCAAGGACAGGGGGAAACACTGAAGCTTTCTTT,CATSDSRTGGNTEAFF
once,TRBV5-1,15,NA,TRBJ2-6,TGCGCCAGCAGCCCCACTCACTCTGGGGCCAACGTCCTGACTTTC,CASSPTHSGANVLTF
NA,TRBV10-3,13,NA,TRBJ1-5,TGTGCCATCAGGTCAGGGTTTGATCAGCCCCAGCATTTT,CAIRSGFDQPQHF
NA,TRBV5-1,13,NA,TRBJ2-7,TGCGCCAGCAGCCAGGACAGATTCGACGAGCAGTACTTC,CASSQDRFDEQYF
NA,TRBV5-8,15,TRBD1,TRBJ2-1,TGTGCCAGCAGAATCGACAGGGGGTGGGACAATGAGCAGTTCTTC,CASRIDRGWDNEQFF
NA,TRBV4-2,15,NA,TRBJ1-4,TGTGCCAGCAGCCAAGGGGGGGCAACTAATGAAAAACTGTTTTTT,CASSQGGATNEKLFF
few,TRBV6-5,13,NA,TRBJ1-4,TGTGCCAGCAGCCCCGGGATTCGTGAAAAACTGTTTTTT,CASSPGIREKLFF
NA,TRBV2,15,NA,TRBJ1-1,TGTGCCAGCGCCACCTCCCGACAGAAGAACACTGAAGCTTTCTTT,CASATSRQKNTEAFF
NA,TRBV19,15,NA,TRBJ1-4,TGTGCCAGTAGTATTAAGAGTAGTTCTAATGAAAAACTGTTTTTT,CASSIKSSSNEKLFF
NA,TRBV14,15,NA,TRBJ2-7,TGTGCCAGCAGCCCGGACAGTAGACTCTCCTACGAGCAGTACTTC,CASSPDSRLSYEQYF
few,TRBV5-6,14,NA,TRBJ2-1,TGTGCCAGCAGCGCGGAGGTAGCGGACAATGAGCAGTTCTTC,CASSAEVADNEQFF
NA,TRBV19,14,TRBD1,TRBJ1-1,TGTGCCAGTAGTATAGATCTATGGGACAGTGAAGCTTTCTTT,CASSIDLWDSEAFF
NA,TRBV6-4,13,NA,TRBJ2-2,TGTGCCAGCAGTGAGGGGAGCACCGGGGAGCTGTTTTTT,CASSEGSTGELFF
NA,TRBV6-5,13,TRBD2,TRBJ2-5,TGTGCCAGCACTAGCGGGGGACAAGAGACCCAGTACTTC,CASTSGGQETQYF
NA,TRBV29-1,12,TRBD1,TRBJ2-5,TGCAGCGTTGGACAGGGAAGGGAGACCCAGTACTTC,CSVGQGRETQYF
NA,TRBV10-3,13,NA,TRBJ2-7,TGTGCCATCACCCACAAGGATACCTACGAGCAGTACTTC,CAITHKDTYEQYF
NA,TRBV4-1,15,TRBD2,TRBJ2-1,TGCGCCAGCAGCACCATCGGGGGGGGCCCGGGAGAGCAGTTCTTC,CASSTIGGGPGEQFF
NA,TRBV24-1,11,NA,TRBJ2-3,TGTGCCACCAGTGATGGTTGGCTGCAGTCTTTC,CATSDGWLQSF
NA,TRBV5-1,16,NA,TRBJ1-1,TGCGCCAGCAGCTTAACAGGGTCTCCGGGAGACACTGAAGCTTTCTTT,CASSLTGSPGDTEAFF
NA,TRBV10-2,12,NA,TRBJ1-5,TGCGCCAGCGCGGGACTTAATCAGCCCCAGCATTTT,CASAGLNQPQHF
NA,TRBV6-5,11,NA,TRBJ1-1,TGTGCCAGCCGGGGGTACACTGAAGCTTTCTTT,CASRGYTEAFF
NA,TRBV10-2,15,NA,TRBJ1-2,TGCGCCAGCGGGGAAGAGGAAAGGGGTTCGAGTGGCTACACCTTC,CASGEEERGSSGYTF
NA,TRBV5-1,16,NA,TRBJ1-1,TGCGCCAGCAGCCCTGGGGCGGGATCCGGTCGCACTGAAGCTTTCTTT,CASSPGAGSGRTEAFF
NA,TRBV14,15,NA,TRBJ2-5,TGTGCCAGCAGCCAAGTCTGGAATCCCCAAGAGACCCAGTACTTC,CASSQVWNPQETQYF
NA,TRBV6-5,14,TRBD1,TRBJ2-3,TGTGCCAGCACCGGGACAGGGCATGCCGATACGCAGTATTTT,CASTGTGHADTQYF